This T cell receptor (beta chain) came from a study of T cell repertoires in ileal Crohn's disease. With respect to this clone: Antigen: not known.

Study-level findings and limits: Compared with CD4 T cells, sorted CD8 cells carried more expanded clones. All patients with clonality above 26.8% had endoscopic recurrence.

The CDR3 covers 13 residues. Trimming pared 7 bases from V and 1 base from J, leaving 10 bases between. Germline assignment: CDR1 MNHNY and CDR2 SVGAGI (reference sequence). Included were adult ileal or ileocolonic Crohn's patients indicated for ileocolonic resection. Data came from immunoSEQ multiplex PCR; TCRdb stores just in-frame clones and leaves some out. There are 16,000 or so clones in the sample; roughly 88% occur only once, and around 5.5% lies in the top ten. The source of this sequence is an adult with Crohn's disease. The chain employs TRBV6-6 and TRBJ1-1; D is unresolved. The source material was ileal tissue. The CDR3 reads CASNHPGNTEAFF. Here the CDR3 DNA reads TGTGCCAGCAATCACCCGGGGAACACTGAAGCTTTCTTT.